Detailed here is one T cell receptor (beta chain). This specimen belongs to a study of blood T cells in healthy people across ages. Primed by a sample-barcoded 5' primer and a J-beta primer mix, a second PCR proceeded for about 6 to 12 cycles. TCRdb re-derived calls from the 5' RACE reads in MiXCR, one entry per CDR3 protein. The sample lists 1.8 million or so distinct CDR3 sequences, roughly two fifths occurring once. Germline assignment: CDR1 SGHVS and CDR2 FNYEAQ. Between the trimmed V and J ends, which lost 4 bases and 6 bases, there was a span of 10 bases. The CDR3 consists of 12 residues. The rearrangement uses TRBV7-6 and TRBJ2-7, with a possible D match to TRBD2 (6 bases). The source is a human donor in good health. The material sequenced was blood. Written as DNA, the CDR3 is TGTGCCAGCAGCTCCGTAGCGGCCGAGCAGTACTTC. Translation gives CASSSVAAEQYF.